This T cell receptor (beta chain) originates from a study of blood T cell repertoires in COVID-19. Overall study context: Sites across the United States, Italy and Spain contributed samples from acute and convalescent COVID-19.

Generated by immunoSEQ multiplex PCR, the TCRdb table keeps only in-frame clones and is missing some. The sample records 130,000 to 150,000 clones, about four fifths being singletons. The CDR3 has 16 residues. In germline, CDR1 is KGHSH, CDR2 LQKENI. The V gene lost 9 bases and the J gene lost 0 bases, with 19 bases spanning the gap. The sequence was obtained from a woman in her fifties or sixties who had been exposed to COVID-19. Material: PBMCs or T cells enriched from blood (not recorded which). The rearrangement uses TRBV18 and TRBJ2-3, with a weak D call TRBD1 (6 bases). The CDR3 DNA reads as TGTGCCAGTCGTGGACAGTTACTGACTAGCACAGATACGCAGTATTTT. Residues: CASRGQLLTSTDTQYF.